The clone carrying this T cell receptor beta chain has a count of ten or more. Its target is unknown. The data belong to a study of spatial heterogeneity in lung cancer. About the research overall: Alpha-chain sequences were consistently detected less often than beta-chain sequences. Study results and limitations: Tumoral mutation counts were tracked by counts of expanded intratumoral alpha and beta TCRs. Tumor T cells had an estimated coverage that came to 6% to 7.5% for alpha chains and about 13% for beta chains.

Trimming left V 4 bases short and J 3 bases short, with 11 bases between. CDR3 length equals 14 residues. Germline CDR1 reads SGDLS; CDR2 reads YYNGEE. Described time point: sample taken at primary tumor resection. No cells were sorted before sequencing. The whole RNA sequenced was extracted from tumor, nontumor lung or frozen PBMC. Each molecule of TCR cDNA was tagged with one unique molecular identifier. TCRdb re-called the 5' RACE reads with MiXCR, one entry per CDR3 protein. The sample yields some 8,700 distinct CDR3 sequences, 9.5% to 15% seen once. The specimen comprised lung tumor tissue, sampled at surgery. The receptor comes from a male donor with early-stage non-small cell lung cancer. V usage is TRBV9 and J usage is TRBJ1-5; a weak D match, TRBD1 (6 bases). In nucleotides, the CDR3 is TGTGCCAGCAGCCCCGGACAGTTCAATCAGCCCCAGCATTTT. Residues: CASSPGQFNQPQHF.